This TCR beta chain is drawn from a study of shared clonotypes between healthy human individuals. V lost 2 bases, J lost 0 bases, and 4 bases stayed unmatched. The CDR3 runs to 15 residues. CDR1 is MDHEN, CDR2 SYDVKM, per germline. The naive CD8 population came from CD45RO-negative cells selected for CCR7, without terminally differentiated effector memory CD45RA+ cells. An assay was performed, and its level was deep. Profiled with immunoSEQ multiplex PCR; TCRdb holds only in-frame clones, not every one. This sample has more than 2 million clones, with 93% found just once. Sequencing input: naive CD8+ T cells from PBMCs. V and J are TRBV28 and TRBJ2-7; TRBD1 matches 7 bases. The sequence derives from a man aged 18 to 30 in good health. Some clones in this sample may be carry-over from other donors' samples. Written as DNA, the CDR3 is TGTGCCAGCAGTTTAACGAGACAGGGCTCCTACGAGCAGTACTTC. This codes for CASSLTRQGSYEQYF.